The T cell receptor (beta chain) under discussion was sequenced for a study of cytomegalovirus exposure and HLA in healthy donors. Donors sampled were nominally healthy, though unrecorded immune exposures were likely. PCR employed 60 Vbeta and 13 Jbeta primers. Only in-frame clones appear in the TCRdb table, and some are missing; sequencing was by immunoSEQ multiplex PCR. This table has about 140,000 clones, just under 85% appearing once. CDR3 size: 16 residues. Looked up from germline, CDR1 is MDHEN and CDR2 is SYDVKM. V lost 5 bases, J lost 7 bases, and 13 bases stayed unmatched. This chain uses TRBV28 with TRBJ2-7; TRBD2 aligns across 11 bases. The TCR sequence derives from a man between 25 and 39 years old in good health and CMV-seropositive. Specimen: PBMCs. The CDR3 nucleotides read TGTGCCAGCAGTCCATTAGCGGGAGGGCCGAAGCGGGAGCAGTACTTC. Translating it yields CASSPLAGGPKREQYF.